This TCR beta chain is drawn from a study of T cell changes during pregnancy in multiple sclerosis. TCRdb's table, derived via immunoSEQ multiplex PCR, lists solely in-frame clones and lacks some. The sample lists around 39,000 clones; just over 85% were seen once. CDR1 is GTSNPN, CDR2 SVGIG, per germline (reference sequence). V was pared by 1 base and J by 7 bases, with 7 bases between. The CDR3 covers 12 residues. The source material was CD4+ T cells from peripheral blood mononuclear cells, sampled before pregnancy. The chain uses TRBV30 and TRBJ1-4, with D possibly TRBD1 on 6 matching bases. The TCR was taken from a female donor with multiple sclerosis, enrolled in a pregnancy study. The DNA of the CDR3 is TGTGCCTGGAGTGGACAGGTTGAAAAACTGTTTTTT. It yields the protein CAWSGQVEKLFF. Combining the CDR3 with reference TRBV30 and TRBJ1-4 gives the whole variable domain SQTIHQWPATLVQPVGSPLSLECTVEGTSNPNLYWYRQAAGRGLQLLFYSVGIGQISSEVPQNLSASRPQDRQFILSSKKLLLSDSGFYLCAWSGQVEKLFFGSGTQLSVL.